Listed below are T cell receptor beta chains from one sample, sequenced in a study of identical twins. TCRdb re-called the 5' RACE reads with MiXCR, one entry per CDR3 protein. Seen here are more than 1.5 million distinct CDR3 sequences, less than 35% observed once, and the top ten hold about 0.25%. Specimen: cord blood. Receptor source: a newborn girl in good health. CDR3s include the opening cysteine and the closing phenylalanine or tryptophan. D genes are given only for firm matches. Size tells how often a clone was seen (once, few, many) or the class of an expanded clone, and some rows leave it out.

d_call j_call v_call clone_size cdr3_aa cdr3_nt
- TRBJ2-7 TRBV4-2 - CASSPQFGRELSYNEQYF TGTGCCAGCAGCCCACAATTCGGTCGGGAACTCTCCTACAATGAGCAGTACTTC
TRBD2 TRBJ2-7 TRBV11-2 - CASSRAGTSGRGEQYF TGTGCCAGCAGCAGAGCCGGGACTAGCGGGAGAGGCGAGCAGTACTTC
- TRBJ1-4 TRBV28 few CASSPAPGPNEKLFF TGTGCCAGCAGTCCTGCCCCGGGGCCAAATGAAAAACTGTTTTTT
TRBD2 TRBJ2-1 TRBV4-2 - CASSQVYAGGLYNEQFF TGTGCCAGCAGCCAAGTATACGCGGGGGGGCTATACAATGAGCAGTTCTTC
TRBD1 TRBJ1-5 TRBV7-9 - CASSHGTDPSNQPRHF TGTGCCAGCAGCCATGGGACAGATCCTAGCAATCAGCCCCGGCATTTT
- TRBJ2-3 TRBV4-2 few CASSQDYGDETDTQYF TGTGCCAGCAGCCAAGATTACGGGGATGAGACAGATACGCAGTATTTT
TRBD1 TRBJ2-7 TRBV12-3/TRBV12-4 - CASRRTGNEQDF TGTGCCAGCAGACGGACAGGGAACGAGCAGGACTTC
TRBD2 TRBJ2-7 TRBV5-1 - CASSLVGTSGNEQYF TGCGCCAGCAGCTTGGTTGGTACTAGCGGTAACGAGCAGTACTTC
- TRBJ2-2 TRBV3-1 - CASSHPSSFTGANTGELFF TGTGCCAGCAGCCACCCGAGCAGTTTCACAGGCGCGAACACCGGGGAGCTGTTTTTT
TRBD1 TRBJ2-7 TRBV12-3/TRBV12-4 - CASRTGKIREQYF TGTGCCAGCAGGACAGGGAAAATACGCGAGCAGTACTTC
TRBD1 TRBJ2-6 TRBV20-1 - CSARETGTISGANVLTF TGCAGTGCTAGAGAGACAGGGACCATCTCTGGGGCCAACGTCCTGACTTTC
- TRBJ2-7 TRBV7-2 - CASSHKLLGPYEQYF TGTGCCAGCAGCCATAAGCTACTAGGCCCATACGAGCAGTACTTC
TRBD2 TRBJ2-7 TRBV10-3 once CAITSGSSYNEQYF TGTGCCATTACTAGCGGGAGCTCCTACAATGAGCAGTACTTC
- TRBJ2-3 TRBV21-1 - CASSTNGKDPDTQYF TGTGCCAGCTCGACTAACGGAAAAGATCCAGATACGCAGTATTTT